A selection of T cell receptor beta chains follows, all from one sample in a study of shared clonotypes between healthy human individuals. Clones were sequenced by immunoSEQ multiplex PCR, and TCRdb holds only the in-frame ones, with some missing. The data show roughly 720,000 clones, roughly 91% seen once. Material: memory CD8+ T cells from PBMCs. All receptors derive from a man in his late teens or twenties in good health. Some clones in this sample may be carry-over from other donors' samples. Both conserved end residues are part of each CDR3. Each record gives: J gene, clone size, V gene, D gene, CDR3 protein, CDR3 DNA. A D gene is named only where the DNA matches it firmly. Only some rows state a clone size, as once, few, many or a class for expanded clones.

TRBJ2-1 . TRBV10-1 . CASSDSTSRGEQFF TGCGCCAGCAGTGATTCCACTTCCCGAGGCGAGCAGTTCTTC
TRBJ2-2 . TRBV5-1 . CASSFGGFGELFF TGCGCCAGCAGCTTCGGAGGGTTCGGGGAGCTGTTTTTT
TRBJ2-7 . TRBV5-1 TRBD1 CASSLRGQSYEQYF TGCGCCAGCAGCTTGCGGGGACAGAGCTACGAGCAGTACTTC
TRBJ2-7 . TRBV28 TRBD2 CASSPRGEGPSSYEQYF TGTGCCAGCAGCCCCCGGGGGGAGGGCCCAAGCTCCTACGAGCAGTACTTC
TRBJ1-1 . TRBV6-6 . CASTVSTEAFF TGTGCCAGCACGGTGAGCACTGAAGCTTTCTTT
TRBJ2-7 . TRBV7-8 TRBD1 CASSSRYTGEMGPYEQYF TGTGCCAGCAGCTCGAGGTATACAGGGGAGATGGGACCCTACGAGCAGTACTTC
TRBJ2-3 . TRBV5-5 . CASSPSRGADTQYF TGTGCCAGCAGCCCGAGTAGAGGGGCAGATACGCAGTATTTT
TRBJ2-1 . TRBV11-2 . CASSSRTHSSYNEQFF TGTGCCAGCAGCTCGCGGACTCACAGCTCCTACAATGAGCAGTTCTTC
TRBJ1-2 few TRBV7-9 TRBD1 CASSLTGTGLYGYTF TGTGCCAGCAGCCTAACCGGGACAGGGCTGTATGGCTACACCTTC
TRBJ2-7 . TRBV6-6 . CASSSSEVDPVYEQYF TGTGCCAGCAGTTCCTCCGAAGTGGACCCAGTCTACGAGCAGTACTTC
TRBJ2-2 . TRBV10-1 TRBD2 CATWGGRNTGELFF TGCGCCACCTGGGGGGGGAGGAACACCGGGGAGCTGTTTTTT
TRBJ2-5 . TRBV6-4 TRBD2 CAQTAGEETQYF TGTGCCCAAACGGCGGGAGAAGAGACCCAGTACTTC
TRBJ1-2 . TRBV6-5 . CASRGAALLGYTF TGTGCCAGCAGGGGCGCGGCGTTGCTTGGCTACACCTTC
TRBJ2-2 . TRBV9 TRBD2 CASSGLAGDTGELFF TGTGCCAGCAGCGGCCTAGCGGGGGACACCGGGGAGCTGTTTTTT
TRBJ2-2 . TRBV5-1 . CASSLEDFVNTGELFF TGCGCCAGCAGCTTGGAGGACTTTGTGAACACCGGGGAGCTGTTTTTT